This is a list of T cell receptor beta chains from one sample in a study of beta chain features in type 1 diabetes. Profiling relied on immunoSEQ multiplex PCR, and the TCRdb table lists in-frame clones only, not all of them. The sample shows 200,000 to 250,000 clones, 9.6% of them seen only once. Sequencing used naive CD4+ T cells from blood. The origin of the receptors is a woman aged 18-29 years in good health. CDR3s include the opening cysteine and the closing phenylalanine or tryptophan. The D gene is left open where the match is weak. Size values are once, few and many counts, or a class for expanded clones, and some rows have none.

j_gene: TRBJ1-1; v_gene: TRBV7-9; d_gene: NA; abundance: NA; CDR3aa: CASSSSGGGQMNTEAFF; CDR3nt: TGTGCCAGCAGCTCCTCGGGGGGCGGTCAGATGAACACTGAAGCTTTCTTT
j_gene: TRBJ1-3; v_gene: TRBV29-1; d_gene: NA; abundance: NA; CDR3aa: CSAWGQKETGNTIYF; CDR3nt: TGCAGCGCTTGGGGACAAAAGGAGACTGGAAACACCATATATTTT
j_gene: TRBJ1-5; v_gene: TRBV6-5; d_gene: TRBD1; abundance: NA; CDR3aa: CASSSTTGGDNQPQHF; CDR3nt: TGTGCCAGCAGTTCAACGACAGGGGGGGACAATCAGCCCCAGCATTTT
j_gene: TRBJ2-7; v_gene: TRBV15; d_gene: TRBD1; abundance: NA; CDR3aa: CATSRSYRGYEQYF; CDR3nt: TGTGCCACCAGCAGATCATACAGGGGCTACGAGCAGTACTTC
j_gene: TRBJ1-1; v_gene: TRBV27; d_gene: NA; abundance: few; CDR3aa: CASSLGNDRSTEAFF; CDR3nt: TGTGCCAGCAGTTTAGGGAACGACAGAAGCACTGAAGCTTTCTTT
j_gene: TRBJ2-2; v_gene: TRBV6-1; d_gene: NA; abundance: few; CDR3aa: CASSDLASLTGELFF; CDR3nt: TGTGCCAGCAGTGACCTAGCGTCACTCACCGGGGAGCTGTTTTTT
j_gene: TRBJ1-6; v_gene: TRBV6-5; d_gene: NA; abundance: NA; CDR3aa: CASSFRTVHSPLHF; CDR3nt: TGTGCCAGCAGTTTTAGGACAGTTCATTCACCCCTCCACTTT
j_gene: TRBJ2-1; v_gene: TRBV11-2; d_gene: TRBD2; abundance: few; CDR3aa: CASSFLPSGGLYNEQFF; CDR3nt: TGTGCCAGCAGCTTTCTTCCTAGCGGTGGTCTCTACAATGAGCAGTTCTTC
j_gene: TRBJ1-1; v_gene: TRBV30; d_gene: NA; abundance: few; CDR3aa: CAWSRSTEAFF; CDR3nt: TGTGCCTGGTCCCGTTCTACTGAAGCTTTCTTT
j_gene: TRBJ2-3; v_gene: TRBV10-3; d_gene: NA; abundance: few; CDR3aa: CAITPTGTTDTQYF; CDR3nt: TGTGCCATCACCCCGACAGGAACCACAGATACGCAGTATTTT
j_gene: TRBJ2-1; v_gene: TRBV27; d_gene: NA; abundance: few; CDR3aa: CASSSTRSYNEQFF; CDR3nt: TGTGCCAGCAGTTCGACTCGCTCCTACAATGAGCAGTTCTTC
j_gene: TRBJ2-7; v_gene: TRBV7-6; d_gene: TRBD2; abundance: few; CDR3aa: CASSFAPSSGSSYEQYF; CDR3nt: TGTGCCAGCAGCTTCGCCCCTTCTAGCGGGAGCTCCTACGAGCAGTACTTC
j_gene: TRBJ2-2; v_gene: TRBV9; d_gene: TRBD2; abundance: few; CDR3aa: CASSVGLAGAGELFF; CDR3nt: TGTGCCAGCAGCGTAGGACTAGCGGGAGCCGGGGAGCTGTTTTTT
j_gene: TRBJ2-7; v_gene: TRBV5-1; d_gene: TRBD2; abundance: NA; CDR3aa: CASSLGAGDRYYEQYF; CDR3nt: TGCGCCAGCAGCTTGGGAGCGGGAGATCGGTACTACGAGCAGTACTTC
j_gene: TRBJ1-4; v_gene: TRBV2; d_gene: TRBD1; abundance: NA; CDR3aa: CASSRDRGDEKLFF; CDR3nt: TGTGCCAGCAGTAGGGACAGGGGGGATGAAAAACTGTTTTTT
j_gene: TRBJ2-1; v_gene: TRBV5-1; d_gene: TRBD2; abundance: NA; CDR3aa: CASSLPATSGGDNEQFF; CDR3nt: TGCGCCAGCAGCTTGCCAGCCACTAGCGGGGGGGACAATGAGCAGTTCTTC
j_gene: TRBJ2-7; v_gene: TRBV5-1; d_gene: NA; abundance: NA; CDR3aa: CASSLAEGAGHEQYF; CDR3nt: TGCGCCAGCAGCTTGGCCGAGGGTGCGGGGCACGAGCAGTACTTC
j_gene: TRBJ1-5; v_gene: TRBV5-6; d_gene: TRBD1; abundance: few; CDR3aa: CASSSVSGGQPQHF; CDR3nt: TGTGCCAGCAGCTCCGTTTCAGGGGGTCAGCCCCAGCATTTT
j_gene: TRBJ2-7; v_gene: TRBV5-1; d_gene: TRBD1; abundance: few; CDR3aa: CASSLGTGPYEQYF; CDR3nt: TGCGCCAGCAGCTTGGGGACAGGCCCCTACGAGCAGTACTTC
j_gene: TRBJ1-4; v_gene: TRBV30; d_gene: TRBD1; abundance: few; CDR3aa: CAWSARTGYNEKLFF; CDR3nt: TGTGCCTGGAGCGCCCGGACAGGTTATAATGAAAAACTGTTTTTT
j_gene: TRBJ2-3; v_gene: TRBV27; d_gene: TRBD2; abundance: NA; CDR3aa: CASSLSRTSGGPSTDTQYF; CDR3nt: TGTGCCAGCAGTTTATCGAGGACTAGCGGGGGGCCTAGCACAGATACGCAGTATTTT
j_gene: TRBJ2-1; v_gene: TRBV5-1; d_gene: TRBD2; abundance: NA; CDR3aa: CASSPGLAGYNEQFF; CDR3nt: TGCGCCAGCAGCCCCGGACTAGCGGGGTACAATGAGCAGTTCTTC
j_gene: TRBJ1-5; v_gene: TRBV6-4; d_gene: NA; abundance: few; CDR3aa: CASSSLRGQPQHF; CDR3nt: TGTGCCAGCAGCTCACTCCGGGGTCAGCCCCAGCATTTT
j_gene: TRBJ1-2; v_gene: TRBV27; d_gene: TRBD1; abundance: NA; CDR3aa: CASSLLGTGVYGYTF; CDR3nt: TGTGCCAGCAGCCTTCTGGGGACAGGGGTCTATGGCTACACCTTC
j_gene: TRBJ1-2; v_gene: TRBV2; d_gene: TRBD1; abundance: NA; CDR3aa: CASSTGRKGYGYTF; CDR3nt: TGTGCCAGTTCGACAGGGCGTAAAGGGTATGGCTACACCTTC
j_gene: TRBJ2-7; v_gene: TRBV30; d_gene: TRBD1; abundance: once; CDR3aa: CAWEDRGGSEQYF; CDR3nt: TGTGCCTGGGAGGACAGGGGCGGTAGCGAGCAGTACTTC
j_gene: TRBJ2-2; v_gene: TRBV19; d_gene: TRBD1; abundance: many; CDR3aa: CASSKQGIGELFF; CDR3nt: TGTGCCAGTAGTAAACAGGGGATCGGGGAGCTGTTTTTT
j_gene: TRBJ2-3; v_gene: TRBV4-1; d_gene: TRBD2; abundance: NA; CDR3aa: CASSSGTSGRTGNTQYF; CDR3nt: TGCGCCAGCAGCTCTGGGACTAGCGGGAGAACTGGTAATACGCAGTATTTT
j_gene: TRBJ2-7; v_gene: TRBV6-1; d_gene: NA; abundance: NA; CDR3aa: CASSEAQTTYEQYF; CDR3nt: TGTGCCAGCAGTGAAGCGCAGACTACCTACGAGCAGTACTTC
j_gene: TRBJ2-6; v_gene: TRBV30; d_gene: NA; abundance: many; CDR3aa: CAWRLPRNSGANVLTF; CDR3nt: TGTGCCTGGAGACTACCCCGGAACTCTGGGGCCAACGTCCTGACTTTC
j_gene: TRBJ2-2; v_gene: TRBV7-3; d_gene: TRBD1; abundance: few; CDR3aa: CASSEQGSAGELFF; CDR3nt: TGTGCCAGCAGCGAACAGGGGAGTGCCGGGGAGCTGTTTTTT
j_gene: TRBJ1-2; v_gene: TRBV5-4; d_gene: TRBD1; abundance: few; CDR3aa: CASSPRTGNSLGYTF; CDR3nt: TGTGCCAGCAGCCCCCGGACAGGCAATTCCCTTGGCTACACCTTC
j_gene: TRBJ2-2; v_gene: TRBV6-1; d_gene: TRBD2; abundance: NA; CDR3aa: CASSAILAGGPFPGELFF; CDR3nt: TGTGCCAGCAGTGCGATACTAGCGGGAGGGCCGTTTCCCGGGGAGCTGTTTTTT
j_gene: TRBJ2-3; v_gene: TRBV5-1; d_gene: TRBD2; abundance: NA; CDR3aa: CASVALAGVPDTQYF; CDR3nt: TGCGCCAGCGTGGCTTTAGCGGGAGTACCGGATACGCAGTATTTT
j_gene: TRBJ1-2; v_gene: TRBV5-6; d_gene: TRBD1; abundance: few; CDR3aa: CASSLSGQALYGYTF; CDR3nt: TGTGCCAGCAGCTTGTCGGGACAGGCCCTCTATGGCTACACCTTC
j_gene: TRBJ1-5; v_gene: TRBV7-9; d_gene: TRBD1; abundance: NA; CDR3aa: CASSLDRGIHQPQHF; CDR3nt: TGTGCCAGCAGCTTGGACAGGGGCATTCATCAGCCCCAGCATTTT
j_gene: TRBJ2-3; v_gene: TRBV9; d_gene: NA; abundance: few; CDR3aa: CASSVLGSTDTQYF; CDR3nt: TGTGCCAGCAGCGTTTTGGGCAGCACAGATACGCAGTATTTT
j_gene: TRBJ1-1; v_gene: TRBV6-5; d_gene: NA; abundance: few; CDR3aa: CASSSFDRPRNTEAFF; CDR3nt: TGTGCCAGCAGTTCCTTCGACAGGCCGAGGAACACTGAAGCTTTCTTT
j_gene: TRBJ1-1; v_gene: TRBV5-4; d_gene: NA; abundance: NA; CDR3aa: CASSLGGATNTEAFF; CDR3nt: TGTGCCAGCAGCTTGGGGGGCGCTACGAACACTGAAGCTTTCTTT
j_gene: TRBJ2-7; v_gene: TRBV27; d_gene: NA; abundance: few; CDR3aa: CASSSTGGTYEQYF; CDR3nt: TGTGCCAGCAGTTCTACAGGCGGAACCTACGAGCAGTACTTC
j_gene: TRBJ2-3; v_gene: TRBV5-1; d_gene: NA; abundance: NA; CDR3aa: CASSPGTPDTQYF; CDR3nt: TGCGCCAGCAGCCCCGGGACACCCGATACGCAGTATTTT
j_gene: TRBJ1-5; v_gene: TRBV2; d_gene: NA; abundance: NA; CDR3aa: CASSSHYSNQPQHF; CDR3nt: TGTGCCAGCAGTTCCCACTATAGCAATCAGCCCCAGCATTTT
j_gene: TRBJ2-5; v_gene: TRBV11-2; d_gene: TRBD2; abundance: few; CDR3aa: CASSLWPPGLAGGSETQYF; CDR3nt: TGTGCCAGCAGCTTATGGCCCCCGGGACTAGCGGGAGGCTCTGAGACCCAGTACTTC
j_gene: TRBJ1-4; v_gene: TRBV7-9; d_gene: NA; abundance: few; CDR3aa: CASSDLGREKLFF; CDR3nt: TGTGCCAGCAGCGATTTAGGGAGGGAAAAACTGTTTTTT
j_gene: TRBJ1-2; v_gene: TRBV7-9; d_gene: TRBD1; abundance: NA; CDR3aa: CASGTWTGEEGGYTF; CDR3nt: TGTGCCAGCGGGACTTGGACAGGGGAAGAGGGCGGCTACACCTTC
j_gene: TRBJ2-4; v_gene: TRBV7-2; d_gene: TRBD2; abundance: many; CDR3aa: CASSSRGLAGGGNIQYF; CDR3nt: TGTGCCAGCAGCTCGCGAGGACTAGCGGGAGGGGGCAACATTCAGTACTTC
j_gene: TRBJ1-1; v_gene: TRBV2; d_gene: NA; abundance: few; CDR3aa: CASSLKGTSNTEAFF; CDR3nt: TGTGCCAGCAGTCTAAAGGGGACTTCGAACACTGAAGCTTTCTTT
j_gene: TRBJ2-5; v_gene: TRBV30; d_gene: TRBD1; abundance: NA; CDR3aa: CACGTGAPQETQYF; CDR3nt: TGTGCCTGTGGGACAGGGGCCCCCCAAGAGACCCAGTACTTC
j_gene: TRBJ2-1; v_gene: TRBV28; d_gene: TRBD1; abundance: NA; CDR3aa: CASSSTGVRSNEQFF; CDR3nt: TGTGCCAGCAGCTCGACAGGGGTAAGATCCAATGAGCAGTTCTTC
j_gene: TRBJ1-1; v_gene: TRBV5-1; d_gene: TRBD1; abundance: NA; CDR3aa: CASSLQGTGNTEAFF; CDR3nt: TGCGCCAGCAGCTTACAGGGGACCGGGAACACTGAAGCTTTCTTT